This T cell receptor beta chain stems from a study of post-analysis software for immune sequencing data. Overall study results and limits: Significantly decreased normalized Chao1 diversity was recorded for multiple sclerosis patients relative to controls. The study found TRBV5-6, TRBV5-1 and TRBV20-1 among a few TRBV segments more frequent in patients than controls.

The germline V gene encodes CDR1 MNHNY and CDR2 SVGAGI (reference sequence). The V end was cut by 2 bases, the J end by 6 bases, with 7 bases between. This CDR3 has 12 amino acids. Sequencing libraries made from TCR beta cDNA carried unique molecular identifiers. MiXCR was run by TCRdb on the PCR reads, yielding one entry per CDR3 protein. The table lists some 800,000 distinct CDR3 sequences, about half of them singletons. This clonotype has more than one count but fewer than ten. Its antigen is unknown. Given a much more abundant clone one base away, this may be a read error. The sample taken for sequencing was blood. This TCR derives from a girl between 10 and 17 years old with multiple sclerosis. The genes are TRBV6-6 and TRBJ1-2, with D maybe TRBD1 (6 bases). The CDR3 nucleotides read TGTGCCAGCAGTTACGAGGGGGATGGCTACACCTTC. Translated, it gives CASSYEGDGYTF.